The 30 T cell receptor beta chains reported below all come from one sample, sequenced in a study of radiotherapy plus CTLA-4 blockade in lung cancer. Only in-frame clones appear in the TCRdb table, and some are missing; sequencing was by immunoSEQ multiplex PCR. The sample has around 120,000 clones, 75% to 80% seen once. Sequencing was performed on peripheral blood, taken from a patient treated with radiotherapy plus ipilimumab. These receptors were collected from a human donor with non-small cell lung cancer who had a partial response to radiotherapy plus ipilimumab.

J is TRBJ2-7 and V is TRBV28; 9 nucleotides align to TRBD1. CDR1 is MDHEN and CDR2 is SYDVKM in the germline V gene. The CDR3 length is 16 residues. V dropped 7 bases and J dropped 0; count of bases not matched to a gene: 10. CDR3 bases: TGTGCCAGCACCCCGGCAGGGGACAGGGTCTCCTACGAGCAGTACGTC. Encoded protein: CASTPAGDRVSYEQYV.

The chain couples TRBV27 to TRBJ2-1; D remains unclear. With 6 bases removed from V and 0 bases from J, the gap between germline ends came to 12 bases. The CDR3 sequence is 15 residues long. Germline V gives CDR1 MNHEY, CDR2 SMNVEV (reference sequence). CDR3 nucleotide sequence: TGTGCCAGCAGAGACTCGCCTAACTCCTACAATGAGCAGTTCTTC. It specifies CASRDSPNSYNEQFF.

The rearrangement links TRBV5-4 to TRBJ2-5; 7 bases line up with TRBD1. The end of the DNA is better explained by TRBJ2-7, so the J call may be wrong. The CDR3 is 15 residues long. Germline lookup yields CDR1 SGHNT and CDR2 YYREEE (reference sequence). The CDR3 protein is CASSLGGQATYEQYF. DNA for the CDR3: TGTGCCAGCAGCTTGGGAGGACAGGCAACCTACGAGCAGTACTTC.

The chain is built from TRBV27 and TRBJ2-7, with 10 bases matching TRBD1. CDR3 length: 16 residues. V lost 6 bases, J lost 3 bases, and 11 bases stayed unmatched. The germline V gene has CDR1 MNHEY and CDR2 SMNVEV (reference sequence). The CDR3 sequence: CASSPSGTGVFYEQYF. The DNA of the CDR3 is TGTGCCAGCAGCCCCTCCGGGACAGGGGTCTTCTACGAGCAGTACTTC.

The CDR3 region has the DNA TGTGCCAGCAGCCTGACAGGGCGCAATCAGCCCCAGCATTTT. It is translated as CASSLTGRNQPQHF. The chain is built from TRBV7-2 and TRBJ1-5, with 7 positions matching TRBD1. Germline V gene sequence: CDR1 SGHTA, CDR2 FQGNSA. The junction had 3 bases not matched to a gene; V was cut back by 5 bases and J by 2 bases. CDR3 length equals 14 residues.

The chain links TRBV28 to TRBJ1-2, with 7 bases matching TRBD1. The CDR3 totals 12 residues. V was clipped by 7 bases and J by 4 bases; unmatched bases: 3. Germline V lookup: CDR1 MDHEN, CDR2 SYDVKM. As DNA, the CDR3 is TGTGCCAGCACCGGGACAGCCTATGGCTACACCTTC. This codes for CASTGTAYGYTF.

This chain links TRBV5-4 with TRBJ2-7; no clear D gene. From germline, CDR1 is SGHNT and CDR2 YYREEE (reference sequence). The CDR3 is 14 residues long. Trimming took 0 bases from V and 4 from J, leaving 11 bases between them. Here the CDR3 reads CASSLDSPLYEQYF. CDR3 coding DNA: TGTGCCAGCAGCTTGGACTCGCCATTATACGAGCAGTACTTC.

This chain links TRBV28 with TRBJ1-1; D is unclear. Trimming pared 7 bases from V and 5 bases from J, leaving 17 bases between. This CDR3 is 14 amino acids long. Per the germline V gene, CDR1 is MDHEN and CDR2 is SYDVKM. The DNA of the CDR3 is TGTGCCAGCAACGGGCTAAGGTGGGAGACTGAAGCTTTCTTT. Residues: CASNGLRWETEAFF.

The J gene is TRBJ2-1, the V gene TRBV7-2; TRBD2 matches 10 bases. The V gene end was trimmed by 5 bases and the J gene end by 7 bases; junction bases not matched to a gene: 11. Germline CDR1 and CDR2: SGHTA and FQGNSA. CDR3 size: 16 residues. CDR3 coding DNA: TGTGCCAGCAGCCTACTAGCAGCGGGAGGGGGGAATGAGCAGTTCTTC. Its translation is CASSLLAAGGGNEQFF.

The chain uses TRBV19 and TRBJ2-1; TRBD2 matches 12 bases. The CDR3 totals 14 residues. The V segment lost 5 bases and the J segment 11 bases; nucleotides outside the gene matches: 7. In germline, CDR1 is LNHDA, CDR2 SQIVND (reference sequence). The CDR3, as DNA: TGTGCCAGTAGTTTGCCCGGGACTAGCGGGCAGCAGTTCTTC. This translates into CASSLPGTSGQQFF.

This chain joins TRBV7-2 and TRBJ2-3; 8 nucleotides line up with TRBD1. CDR1 is SGHTA and CDR2 is FQGNSA in the germline V gene. The CDR3 runs 15 residues. V shed 5 bases, J shed 4 bases, and the junction held 8 bases outside the gene matches. The CDR3 here is CASSKYRQGSDTQYF. The DNA of the CDR3 is TGTGCCAGCAGCAAATATCGACAGGGGTCAGATACGCAGTATTTT.

The chain recombines TRBV7-3 with TRBJ2-6; D is ambiguous. The germline CDR1 and CDR2 sequences are SGHTA and FQGTGA. Trimming left V 5 bases short and J 0 bases short, with 11 bases between. The CDR3 consists of 16 residues. The CDR3 reads CASSVRVSSGANVLTF. Written as DNA, the CDR3 is TGTGCCAGCAGCGTTCGGGTCAGCTCTGGGGCCAACGTCCTGACTTTC.

The genes are TRBV13 and TRBJ2-6; a weak D match, TRBD2 (5 bases). The CDR3 totals 19 residues. V was trimmed by 0 bases and J by 2 bases, leaving 17 bases between them. CDR1 PRHDT and CDR2 FYEKMQ come from the germline V gene (reference sequence). CDR3 DNA sequence: TGTGCCAGCAGCTTAGGTTCTATCGGGAAGACAACTGGGGCCAACGTCCTGACTTTC. It encodes CASSLGSIGKTTGANVLTF.

The chain combines TRBV5-1 with TRBJ2-7; 10 positions match TRBD1. This CDR3 is built from 15 residues. CDR1 is SGHRS, CDR2 YFSETQ, per germline. V shed 3 bases, J shed 5 bases, and the junction held 8 bases outside the gene matches. In DNA form, the CDR3 reads TGCGCCAGCAGCTGGACGGACAGGGGGGAAGACGAGCAGTACTTC. Residues: CASSWTDRGEDEQYF.

J is TRBJ2-2 and V is TRBV4-3; 7 positions agree with TRBD2. This CDR3 contains 18 residues. The germline V gene has CDR1 LGHNA and CDR2 YSLEER. V was pared by 0 bases and J by 1 base, with 8 bases of the junction left unmatched. The chain's CDR3 is CASSQDLSASGNTGELFF. The CDR3 DNA is TGCGCCAGCAGCCAAGATCTTTCGGCTAGCGGGAACACCGGGGAGCTGTTTTTT.

This clone appeared a single time. The gene calls are TRBV5-1 and TRBJ1-5; tentatively, D is TRBD1 (6 bases). The germline V gene encodes CDR1 SGHRS and CDR2 YFSETQ. V was trimmed by 4 bases and J by 2 bases, leaving 19 bases between them. The CDR3 is 17 residues long. The DNA of the CDR3 is TGCGCCAGCAGCCCACTATACTCACAGGGAGGCAATCAGCCCCAGCATTTT. It is translated as CASSPLYSQGGNQPQHF. The full variable domain, its missing parts supplied by reference TRBV5-1 and TRBJ1-5, is KAGVTQTPRYLIKTRGQQVTLSCSPISGHRSVSWYQQTPGQGLQFLFEYFSETQRNKGNFPGRFSGRQFSNSRSEMNVSTLELGDSALYLCASSPLYSQGGNQPQHFGDGTRLSIL.

The chain links TRBV7-2 to TRBJ2-1; TRBD2 might be the D (6 bases). This CDR3 comprises 13 residues. V lost 2 bases to trimming and J lost 9 bases, with 11 bases between them. Germline V gene sequence: CDR1 SGHTA, CDR2 FQGNSA. CDR3 protein: CASSLPGRSEQFF. In nucleotides, the CDR3 is TGTGCCAGCAGCTTACCTGGGAGGAGTGAGCAGTTCTTC.

V is TRBV29-1 and J is TRBJ2-2, with a tentative D call TRBD2 (6 bases). CDR3 length: 14 amino acids. Trimming removed 5 bases from V and 2 bases from J, with 12 bases in between. Germline assignment: CDR1 SQVTM and CDR2 ANQGSEA. The CDR3 DNA reads as TGCAGCGTTAACAGGCGGGGCAACACCGGGGAGCTGTTTTTT. As protein: CSVNRRGNTGELFF.

This clone appeared a single time. The chain uses TRBV7-9 and TRBJ2-7; perhaps TRBD1 as D (6 bases). Per the germline V gene, CDR1 is SEHNR and CDR2 is FQNEAQ (reference sequence). CDR3 size: 13 residues. Trimming removed 5 bases at V and 2 bases at J, with 10 bases between. CDR3 coding DNA: TGTGCCAGCAGCCAAACAGGGACCTACGAGCAGTACTTC. Amino acids: CASSQTGTYEQYF.

This CDR3 reads CSVRVRNEPQYF. CDR3 sequence (DNA): TGCAGCGTTCGGGTCCGGAACGAACCCCAGTACTTC. The rearrangement uses TRBV29-1 and TRBJ2-5; D unclear. The germline V and J ends were trimmed by 5 bases and 9 bases, with 16 bases remaining between them. CDR3 length: 12 residues. In germline, CDR1 is SQVTM, CDR2 ANQGSEA.

This clone was seen a few times. The gene calls are TRBV11-1 and TRBJ2-5; TRBD1 matches 7 bases. This CDR3 region has 16 residues. The V and J ends lost 1 base and 5 bases, in that order; junction bases with no gene match: 10. Germline CDR1 and CDR2: SGHAT and FQDESV (reference sequence). CDR3 sequence: CASSLGQGVSWETQYF. CDR3 DNA: TGTGCCAGCAGCTTAGGACAGGGCGTTTCGTGGGAGACCCAGTACTTC.

This chain connects TRBV28 to TRBJ1-5; D possibly corresponds to TRBD1 (6 bases). The CDR3 extends over 15 amino acids. Germline lookup yields CDR1 MDHEN and CDR2 SYDVKM. The ends were cut back, 4 bases at V and 3 bases at J, with 13 bases in the middle. The CDR3 DNA reads TGTGCCAGCAGTTCCGGAACAGGGAACAATCAGCCCCAGCATTTT. This codes for CASSSGTGNNQPQHF.

This clone was seen only once. The V gene is TRBV7-8, the J gene TRBJ1-1; D is unclear. The CDR3 has 16 amino acids. In germline, CDR1 is SGHVS, CDR2 FQNEAQ. The V end was cut by 2 bases, the J end by 0 bases, with 13 bases between. The CDR3 DNA is TGTGCCAGCAGCTTACTGGCAGGAACGGTGAACACTGAAGCTTTCTTT. Its translation is CASSLLAGTVNTEAFF.

Points on this clone: At one end, the junction sequence differs from germline, possibly due to a read error. The chain joins TRBV7-7 to TRBJ2-5; 9 positions match TRBD2. CDR3 length equals 15 residues. Germline lookup yields CDR1 SSHAT and CDR2 FNYEAQ (reference sequence). The CDR3 DNA is TGTGCTAGCAGCCGGGCTAGCGGGAACCAAGAGACCCAGTACTTC. Encoded protein: CASSRASGNQETQYF.

The genes are TRBV27 and TRBJ2-7, with TRBD2 matching over 7 bases. CDR1 MNHEY and CDR2 SMNVEV come from the germline V gene (reference sequence). The CDR3 is made up of 13 amino acids. The junction had 5 bases not matched to a gene; V was cut back by 9 bases and J by 0 bases. The CDR3 protein is CASRSGDSYEQYF. The CDR3 region has the DNA TGTGCCAGTAGAAGCGGGGACTCCTACGAGCAGTACTTC.

This clone was detected only a few times. V gene TRBV29-1 combines with J gene TRBJ2-5, with 7 bases matching TRBD1. J was trimmed by 4 bases and V by 5 bases; bases with no gene match: 4. The germline V gene has CDR1 SQVTM and CDR2 ANQGSEA. CDR3 length: 12 amino acids. For the CDR3, the DNA is TGCAGCGTTCGGACAGGAGGAGAGACCCAGTACTTC. Its translation: CSVRTGGETQYF.

This clone showed up just a few times. The chain has TRBV28 and TRBJ2-2; tentatively, D is TRBD2 (5 bases). CDR1 MDHEN and CDR2 SYDVKM come from the germline V gene. Trimming removed 3 bases from V and 3 bases from J, with 14 bases in between. The CDR3 loop spans 16 amino acids. CDR3 in amino acids: CASSFPRTGHTGELFF. The CDR3 nucleotides are TGTGCCAGCAGTTTCCCCCGGACTGGCCACACCGGGGAGCTGTTTTTT.

This clone showed up just once. The chain joins TRBV5-6 to TRBJ2-1, with a tentative D call TRBD2 (5 bases). Trimming shortened V by 2 bases and J by 5 bases, and 14 bases separated the two germline ends. Germline CDR1 SGHDT, CDR2 YYEEEE. This CDR3 region has 15 residues. The CDR3 DNA reads as TGTGCCAGCAGCTTTCGAGAGAGGGAAGACAATGAGCAGTTCTTC. It is translated as CASSFREREDNEQFF.

The genes are TRBV7-2 and TRBJ2-4; TRBD2 aligns across 13 bases. The CDR3 sequence is 17 residues long. Germline V CDR1 and CDR2: SGHTA, FQGNSA. The V gene end was trimmed by 4 bases and the J gene end by 1 base; junction bases not matched to a gene: 4. The CDR3 region is CASSSGTSGTAKNIQYF. DNA of the CDR3: TGTGCCAGCAGCTCCGGGACTAGCGGGACTGCCAAAAACATTCAGTACTTC.

The V gene is TRBV7-9, the J gene TRBJ2-1; a weak D match, TRBD1 (6 bases). The V gene's germline CDR1 is SEHNR and CDR2 FQNEAQ (reference sequence). Between the trimmed V and J ends, which lost 5 bases and 5 bases, there was a span of 7 bases. The CDR3 runs to 12 residues. The CDR3 DNA reads TGTGCCAGCAGCCGGACAGACAATGAGCAGTTCTTC. Protein: CASSRTDNEQFF.